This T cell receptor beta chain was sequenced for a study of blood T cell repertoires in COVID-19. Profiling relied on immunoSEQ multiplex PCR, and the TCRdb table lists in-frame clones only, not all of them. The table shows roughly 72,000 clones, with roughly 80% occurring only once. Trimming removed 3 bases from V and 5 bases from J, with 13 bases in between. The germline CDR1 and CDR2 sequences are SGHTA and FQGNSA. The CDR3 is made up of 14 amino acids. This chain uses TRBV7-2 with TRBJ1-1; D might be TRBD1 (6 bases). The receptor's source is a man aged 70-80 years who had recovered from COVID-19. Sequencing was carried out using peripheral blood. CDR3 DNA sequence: TGTGCCAGCAGCTTTAGGGCAGGGGAAACTGAAGCTTTCTTT. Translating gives CASSFRAGETEAFF.